The T cell receptor beta chain described here comes from a study of blood T cell repertoires in COVID-19. CDR3 length: 16 amino acids. The V end lost 4 bases, the J end lost 1 base, and 16 bases lay between the germline ends. Generated by immunoSEQ multiplex PCR, the TCRdb table keeps only in-frame clones and is missing some. Of around 130,000 clones in the sample, 84% were seen once. The sequence came from a human donor in a cohort sampled during active COVID-19. The sample taken for sequencing was peripheral blood. This sequence joins TRBV5-7 and TRBJ2-3; D is unclear. TRBV5-7 is an ORF, with its function uncertain. The DNA of the CDR3 is TGTGCCAGCAGCATTCGCCCCGCGCCGTGCACAGATACGCAGTATTTT. This sequence encodes CASSIRPAPCTDTQYF.